This T cell receptor beta chain was retrieved from a study of breast tumors, draining lymph nodes, adjacent tissues. Study-wide findings and caveats: The data were judged consistent with most tumor T cells coming from lymph node and expanding in tumor. Tumor T cell lymph node origin was a supported hypothesis, not proven. Tumors had less TCR diversity than lymph nodes, more than nontumor tissue. Tumor and nontumor repertoires were significantly more similar in luminal-like than in basal-like breast cancer.

Between the trimmed V and J ends, which lost 0 bases and 4 bases, there was a span of 9 bases. Germline V CDR1 and CDR2: LGHDT, YNNKEL (reference sequence). The CDR3 runs 14 residues. This clonotype came up many times. Antigen unknown. TCRdb called the multiplex PCR reads again in MiXCR, with one record for every CDR3 protein. The table lists 170,000 or so distinct CDR3 sequences, roughly 30% of them singletons. Breast cancer patients provided tissue from their axillary draining lymph nodes. Input material: axillary lymph node tissue. The rearrangement uses TRBV3-1 and TRBJ1-2; tentative D call: TRBD1 (5 bases). The origin of this receptor is a female donor with breast cancer. Some clones in this sample may be carry-over from other donors' samples. CDR3 in amino acids: CASSQESGRYGYTF. Written as DNA, the CDR3 is TGTGCCAGCAGCCAAGAGTCAGGGCGCTATGGCTACACCTTC.